This TCR beta chain came from a study of spatial heterogeneity in lung cancer. Study in general: Among detected sequences, beta-chain ones consistently exceeded alpha-chain ones in number.

This clonotype turned up a few times. Antigen unknown. Time point noted: blood at routine non-recurrence follow-up after resection. The study sequenced unsorted whole RNA from tumor, nontumor lung or frozen PBMC. From the 5' RACE reads, TCRdb called clonotypes with MiXCR, one entry per CDR3 protein. The sample includes just over 70,000 distinct CDR3 sequences, approximately 9% seen only once; the top ten take approximately 2%. Study findings and constraints: Ubiquitous expanded tumor TCRs showed up in blood more at resection than follow-up.

The CDR3 sequence is 17 residues long. The germline V gene has CDR1 SGHVS and CDR2 FQNEAQ. Trimming pared 3 bases from V and 2 bases from J, leaving 14 bases between. This TCR derives from a female donor with early-stage non-small cell lung cancer. The gene calls are TRBV7-8 and TRBJ2-6, with D perhaps TRBD2 (6 bases). This material consisted of PBMCs, taken at follow-up. The CDR3 is CASSLRPWRAGANVLTF. CDR3 in DNA: TGTGCCAGCAGCTTGAGGCCGTGGAGGGCTGGGGCCAACGTCCTGACTTTC.